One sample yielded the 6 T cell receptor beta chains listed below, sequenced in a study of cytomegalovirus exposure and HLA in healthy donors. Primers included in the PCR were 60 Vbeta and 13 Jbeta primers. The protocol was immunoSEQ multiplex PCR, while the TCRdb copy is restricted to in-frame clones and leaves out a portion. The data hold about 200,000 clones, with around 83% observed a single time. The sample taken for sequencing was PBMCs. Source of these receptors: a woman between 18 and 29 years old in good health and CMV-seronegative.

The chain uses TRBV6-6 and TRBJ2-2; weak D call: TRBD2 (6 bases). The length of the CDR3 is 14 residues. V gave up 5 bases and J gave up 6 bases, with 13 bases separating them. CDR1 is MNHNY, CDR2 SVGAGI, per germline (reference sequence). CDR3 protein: CASSPLGGAGELFF. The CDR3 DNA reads TGTGCCAGCAGTCCCTTGGGGGGTGCCGGGGAGCTGTTTTTT.

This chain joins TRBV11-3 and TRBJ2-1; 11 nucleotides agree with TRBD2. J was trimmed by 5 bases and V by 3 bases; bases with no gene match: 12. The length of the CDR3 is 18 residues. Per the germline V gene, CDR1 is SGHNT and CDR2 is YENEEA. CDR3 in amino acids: CASSFPVRPGLADNEQFF. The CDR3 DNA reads TGTGCCAGCAGCTTCCCGGTAAGACCGGGACTAGCGGACAATGAGCAGTTCTTC.

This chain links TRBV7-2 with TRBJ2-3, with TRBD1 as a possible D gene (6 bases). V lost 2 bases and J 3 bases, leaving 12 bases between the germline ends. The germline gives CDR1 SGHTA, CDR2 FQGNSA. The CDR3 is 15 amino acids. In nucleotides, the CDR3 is TGTGCCAGCAGCTTATGGGGGCTGAATACAGATACGCAGTATTTT. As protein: CASSLWGLNTDTQYF. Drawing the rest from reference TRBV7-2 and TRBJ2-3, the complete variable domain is GAGVSQSPSNKVTEKGKDVELRCDPISGHTALYWYRQSLGQGLEFLIYFQGNSAPDKSGLPSDRFSAERTGGSVSTLTIQRTQQEDSAVYLCASSLWGLNTDTQYFGPGTRLTVL.

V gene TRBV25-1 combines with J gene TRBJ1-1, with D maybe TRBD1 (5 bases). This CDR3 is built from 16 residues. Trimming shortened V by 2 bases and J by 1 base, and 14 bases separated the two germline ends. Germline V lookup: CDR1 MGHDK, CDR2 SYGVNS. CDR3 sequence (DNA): TGTGCCAGCAGTGAACCGGGACTAAGAGCGAACACTGAAGCTTTCTTT. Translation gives CASSEPGLRANTEAFF. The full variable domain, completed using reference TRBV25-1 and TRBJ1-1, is EADIYQTPRYLVIGTGKKITLECSQTMGHDKMYWYQQDPGMELHLIHYSYGVNSTEKGDLSSESTVSRIRTEHFPLTLESARPSHTSQYLCASSEPGLRANTEAFFGQGTRLTVV.

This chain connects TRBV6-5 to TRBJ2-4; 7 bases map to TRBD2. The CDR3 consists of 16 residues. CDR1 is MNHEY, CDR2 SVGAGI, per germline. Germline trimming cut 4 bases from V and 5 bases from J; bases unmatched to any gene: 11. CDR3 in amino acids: CASSSLRTAGENIQYF. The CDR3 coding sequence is TGTGCCAGCAGTTCCCTTCGGACTGCGGGGGAAAACATTCAGTACTTC.

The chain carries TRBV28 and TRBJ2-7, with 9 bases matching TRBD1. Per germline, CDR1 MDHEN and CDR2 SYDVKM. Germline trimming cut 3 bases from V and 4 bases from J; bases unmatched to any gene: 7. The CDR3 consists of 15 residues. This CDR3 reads CASSFLTGGAYEQYF. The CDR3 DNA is TGTGCCAGCAGTTTTTTGACAGGGGGTGCATACGAGCAGTACTTC.